A selection of T cell receptor beta chains follows, all from one sample in a study of cytomegalovirus exposure and HLA in healthy donors. Profiled with immunoSEQ multiplex PCR; TCRdb holds only in-frame clones, not every one. This sample has about 120,000 clones, with 65% to 80% found just once. The sample was PBMCs. The receptors were sampled from a woman in her thirties or forties in good health and CMV-seropositive. The CDR3 runs from the conserved cysteine through the conserved F or W. The D gene is left open where the match is weak. Where a row states a size, it is once, few, many or the class of an expanded clone; other rows omit it.

J gene	clone size	D gene	V gene	CDR3 protein	CDR3 DNA
TRBJ2-3	-	-	TRBV4-1	CASSQRSQGTDTQYF	TGCGCCAGCAGCCAAAGGTCCCAGGGCACAGATACGCAGTATTTT
TRBJ2-7	-	TRBD1	TRBV10-3	CAILDRGGEQYF	TGTGCCATCCTGGACAGGGGTGGGGAGCAGTACTTC
TRBJ1-1	-	-	TRBV5-1	CASSQADSYTEAFF	TGCGCCAGCAGCCAGGCGGACAGTTACACTGAAGCTTTCTTT
TRBJ2-7	-	-	TRBV5-1	CASSLESSSDEQYF	TGCGCCAGCAGCTTAGAAAGCTCCTCGGACGAGCAGTACTTC
TRBJ1-5	few	-	TRBV4-2	CASSQDSGNQPQHF	TGTGCCAGCAGCCAAGATAGTGGCAATCAGCCCCAGCATTTT
TRBJ2-4	-	-	TRBV6-5	CASTSLAKNIQYF	TGTGCCAGCACTTCCTTAGCCAAAAACATTCAGTACTTC
TRBJ1-6	-	TRBD1	TRBV6-5	CASSPGQRPSPLHF	TGTGCCAGCAGTCCGGGACAGAGACCTTCACCCCTCCACTTT
TRBJ2-6	-	-	TRBV9	CASSVEPGANVLTF	TGTGCCAGCAGCGTTGAGCCTGGGGCCAACGTCCTGACTTTC
TRBJ2-5	-	-	TRBV29-1	CSVGTVKETQYF	TGCAGCGTTGGGACAGTTAAAGAGACCCAGTACTTC
TRBJ2-7	-	-	TRBV5-5	CASSLVYGSYEQYF	TGTGCCAGCAGCTTGGTCTACGGGTCCTACGAGCAGTACTTC
TRBJ2-5	-	TRBD2	TRBV5-1	CASSPRTSGGASETQYF	TGCGCCAGCAGCCCTCGGACTAGCGGGGGGGCCTCTGAGACCCAGTACTTC
TRBJ2-7	-	TRBD1	TRBV4-3	CASSPRTGDEQYF	TGCGCCAGCAGCCCCCGGACAGGGGACGAGCAGTACTTC
TRBJ1-6	-	-	TRBV7-6	CASSLLAGRGNSPLHF	TGTGCCAGCAGCCTACTGGCGGGGAGAGGTAATTCACCCCTCCACTTT
TRBJ1-2	-	-	TRBV6-4	CASSDDNNYGYTF	TGTGCCAGCAGTGACGACAATAACTATGGCTACACCTTC
TRBJ2-5	-	TRBD2	TRBV2	CASSNSGQETQYF	TGTGCCAGCAGTAATAGCGGGCAAGAGACCCAGTACTTC
TRBJ2-3	-	TRBD1	TRBV4-2	CASSQEARGRTDTQYF	TGTGCCAGCAGCCAAGAGGCCAGGGGGCGAACAGATACGCAGTATTTT
TRBJ1-2	-	TRBD1	TRBV6-5	CASSSGQNYGYTF	TGTGCCAGCAGTTCGGGACAGAACTATGGCTACACCTTC
TRBJ2-5	-	-	TRBV30	CAWRLDSLGETQYF	TGTGCCTGGAGGTTGGACAGCCTCGGCGAGACCCAGTACTTC
TRBJ1-6	once	-	TRBV7-2	CASSSRGGRANSPLHF	TGTGCCAGCAGCTCCCGGGGGGGCAGGGCTAATTCACCCCTCCACTTT
TRBJ2-2	-	TRBD2	TRBV29-1	CSTWTRRGAGGELFF	TGCAGCACTTGGACTAGGCGGGGGGCAGGGGGGGAGCTGTTTTTT
TRBJ1-4	-	-	TRBV9	CASSSNPAAEKLFF	TGTGCCAGCAGCTCCAACCCGGCGGCAGAAAAACTGTTTTTT
TRBJ1-2	-	-	TRBV27	CASSLYPYGTTDGYTF	TGTGCCAGCAGTTTATACCCCTACGGGACAACGGATGGCTACACCTTC
TRBJ1-5	-	-	TRBV12-5	CASGLVASLSNQPQHF	TGTGCTAGTGGTTTGGTAGCGTCACTTAGCAATCAGCCCCAGCATTTT
TRBJ1-2	-	-	TRBV5-1	CASSLGQNYGYTF	TGCGCCAGCAGCTTGGGACAGAACTATGGCTACACCTTC
TRBJ2-3	-	-	TRBV30	CAWSEGHTTTDTQYF	TGTGCCTGGAGTGAGGGACATACTACCACAGATACGCAGTATTTT
TRBJ1-4	-	-	TRBV5-1	CASSLAGGGQGEKLFF	TGCGCCAGCAGCTTGGCCGGGGGGGGCCAGGGTGAAAAACTGTTTTTT
TRBJ1-1	-	-	TRBV19	CASSIGATALDTEAFF	TGTGCCAGTAGTATAGGGGCGACGGCCCTCGACACTGAAGCTTTCTTT
TRBJ1-5	-	-	TRBV7-2	CASSPWEGSNQPQHF	TGTGCCAGCAGCCCATGGGAGGGAAGCAATCAGCCCCAGCATTTT
TRBJ2-3	-	-	TRBV30	CAWSASGRTQYF	TGTGCCTGGAGTGCCTCGGGGAGGACGCAGTATTTT
TRBJ1-5	-	-	TRBV5-6	CASSSRRELLIGNQPQHF	TGTGCCAGCAGCTCCCGGAGGGAACTGTTAATAGGCAATCAGCCCCAGCATTTT
TRBJ1-3	-	-	TRBV7-2	CASTIQGSGNTIYF	TGTGCCAGCACTATCCAGGGCTCTGGAAACACCATATATTTT
TRBJ1-2	-	TRBD1	TRBV27	CASSLDRGYGYTF	TGTGCCAGCAGTCTCGACAGGGGCTATGGCTACACCTTC
TRBJ2-5	once	TRBD2	TRBV9	CASSTPSGVETQYF	TGTGCCAGCAGCACACCTAGCGGGGTGGAGACCCAGTACTTC
TRBJ2-5	-	TRBD2	TRBV5-4	CASSRTSAIQETQYF	TGTGCCAGCAGCCGGACTAGCGCGATCCAAGAGACCCAGTACTTC
TRBJ2-5	-	-	TRBV7-2	CASSLRGGETQYF	TGTGCCAGCAGCCTCAGGGGAGGGGAGACCCAGTACTTC
TRBJ2-5	few	TRBD2	TRBV7-9	CASSLFGGGIETQYF	TGTGCCAGCAGCTTATTCGGGGGGGGAATAGAGACCCAGTACTTC
TRBJ2-3	-	TRBD2	TRBV6-5	CASRRTSGTRDTQYF	TGTGCCAGCAGGCGGACTAGCGGGACGAGAGATACGCAGTATTTT
TRBJ2-5	-	-	TRBV9	CASSTYRQNSQETQYF	TGTGCCAGCAGCACCTATCGACAGAATTCCCAAGAGACCCAGTACTTC
TRBJ2-3	-	TRBD2	TRBV30	CAWSSGLAGGDTQYF	TGTGCCTGGAGTTCCGGACTAGCGGGAGGGGATACGCAGTATTTT
TRBJ1-4	-	TRBD1	TRBV10-3	CATGQTIEKLFF	TGTGCCACGGGACAGACTATTGAAAAACTGTTTTTT
TRBJ2-5	-	TRBD2	TRBV9	CASSVELAGLQETQYF	TGTGCCAGCAGCGTAGAGCTAGCGGGACTCCAAGAGACCCAGTACTTC
TRBJ2-3	once	TRBD2	TRBV4-1	CASSQGGGLADTQYF	TGCGCCAGCAGCCAAGGGGGAGGGTTAGCAGATACGCAGTATTTT
TRBJ1-4	-	TRBD1	TRBV7-9	CASSPPGQSGEKLFF	TGTGCCAGCAGCCCCCCGGGACAGTCGGGCGAAAAACTGTTTTTT
TRBJ1-1	few	TRBD1	TRBV6-1	CASSERAGGTEAFF	TGTGCCAGCAGTGAAAGGGCAGGGGGTACTGAAGCTTTCTTT
TRBJ2-3	-	-	TRBV12-5	CASGTTGMGTDTQYF	TGTGCTAGTGGAACAACAGGGATGGGCACAGATACGCAGTATTTT
TRBJ2-1	-	TRBD2	TRBV5-4	CASSQASGRKANEQFF	TGTGCCAGCAGCCAGGCTAGCGGGAGAAAAGCAAATGAGCAGTTCTTC
TRBJ2-2	once	TRBD2	TRBV9	CASSAAPRGGTGELFF	TGTGCCAGCAGCGCGGCCCCCCGCGGGGGAACCGGGGAGCTGTTTTTT
TRBJ1-5	-	TRBD1	TRBV2	CASSETGDDQPQHF	TGTGCCAGCAGCGAGACAGGGGACGACCAGCCCCAGCATTTT
TRBJ2-3	-	-	TRBV7-9	CASSRGTSTDTQYF	TGTGCCAGCAGCAGAGGGACTAGCACAGATACGCAGTATTTT
TRBJ1-1	-	-	TRBV9	CASSGTAGNTEAFF	TGTGCCAGCAGCGGGACAGCAGGTAACACTGAAGCTTTCTTT
TRBJ2-1	-	-	TRBV10-3	CAISESRNEQFF	TGTGCCATCAGTGAGTCCCGGAATGAGCAGTTCTTC
TRBJ2-5	once	TRBD2	TRBV7-3	CASSPSGASRETQYF	TGTGCCAGCAGCCCTAGCGGGGCCTCTCGGGAGACCCAGTACTTC